This T cell receptor beta chain stems from a study of T cell repertoires in cytomegalovirus infection. TCRdb re-called the reads through MiXCR, storing one row per CDR3 protein. In the table there are some 940,000 distinct CDR3 sequences, less than 40% of which are singletons. This clonotype was picked up many times. Its antigen is as yet unknown. The origin of this receptor is a human donor in good health (CMV status not recorded). Some clones in this sample may be carry-over from other donors' samples. This material consisted of cultured CD8+ T cells from PBMCs, taken from culture after CMV antigen stimulation.

The DNA for the CDR3 is TGTGCCAGCAGTGATCGACAGGGGGAACCCTATAATTCACCCCTCCACTTT. Translated: CASSDRQGEPYNSPLHF. This chain links TRBV28 with TRBJ1-6; 9 positions match TRBD1. CDR3 length equals 17 residues. Per the germline V gene, CDR1 is MDHEN and CDR2 is SYDVKM. The V and J ends lost 5 bases and 2 bases, in that order; junction bases with no gene match: 7.